This passage covers 15 T cell receptor beta chains from one sample sequenced in a study of graft-versus-host responses after intestinal transplantation. Sequenced by immunoSEQ multiplex PCR; TCRdb stores in-frame clones only, minus some. The profile shows about 100,000 clones, over 75% of them singletons. No antigen has been assigned to these receptors. Material: unstimulated CD4+ T cells sorted from spleen or lymph node cells, obtained before intestinal transplant. These receptors all come from a human donor who received an intestinal transplant.

This clone was detected only once. The genes are TRBV27 and TRBJ1-1, with D unresolved. The CDR3 totals 15 residues. Trimming stripped 5 bases from V and 4 bases from J, with 17 bases between. The germline CDR1 and CDR2 sequences are MNHEY and SMNVEV (reference sequence). The CDR3: CASSPYIRVTTEAFF. The DNA of the CDR3 is TGTGCCAGCAGTCCCTATATTCGGGTGACCACTGAAGCTTTCTTT.

As regards this clone: The identical CDR3 is also encoded by other nucleotide sequences in the sample. V is TRBV11-2 and J is TRBJ1-2; D uncertain. Germline CDR1 and CDR2: SGHAT and FQNNGV. The CDR3 loop spans 13 amino acids. V lost 1 base and J lost 2, with 5 bases in between. Here the CDR3 reads CASSLGRNYGYTF. The CDR3 nucleotides are TGTGCCAGCAGCTTAGGGCGGAACTATGGCTACACCTTC.

This clone occurred a few times. Different DNA sequences within this sample yield the same CDR3. The rearrangement joins TRBV9 to TRBJ2-7; no firm D call. V was trimmed by 0 bases and J by 5 bases, leaving 12 bases between them. The CDR3 runs to 14 residues. Germline values: CDR1 SGDLS, CDR2 YYNGEE. The CDR3 DNA follows: TGTGCCAGCAGCGTAGATGTAGGGTTGGACGAGCAGTACTTC. This encodes CASSVDVGLDEQYF.

V and J are TRBV5-1 and TRBJ2-3; 9 bases match TRBD2. The CDR3 is made up of 17 amino acids. Germline V gives CDR1 SGHRS, CDR2 YFSETQ. With 0 bases clipped from V and 1 base from J, the junction kept 6 bases outside the gene matches. The chain's CDR3 is CASSLGGASGGTDTQYF. Here the CDR3 DNA reads TGCGCCAGCAGCTTGGGGGGCGCTAGCGGGGGCACAGATACGCAGTATTTT.

The V gene is TRBV5-1, the J gene TRBJ1-2; D gene ambiguous. Germline CDR1 is SGHRS and CDR2 is YFSETQ. This CDR3 comprises 14 residues. Deletions cut 1 base from V and 8 bases from J, with 15 bases between. The CDR3 DNA sequence: TGCGCCAGCAGCTTGTATGGGGAGGGTAAGGGCTACACCTTC. This gives the protein CASSLYGEGKGYTF.

This chain joins TRBV29-1 and TRBJ1-2; 11 bases line up with TRBD1. Germline CDR1 is SQVTM and CDR2 is ANQGSEA. The J segment lost 1 base and the V segment lost 7 bases, leaving 5 bases of the junction unmatched. The CDR3 spans 14 residues. CDR3 coding DNA: TGCAGCGCGGAAGGGACAGGGGGTAACTATGGCTACACCTTC. This sequence encodes CSAEGTGGNYGYTF.

The chain employs TRBV6-1 and TRBJ1-2; TRBD1 might be the D (5 bases). CDR3 length: 14 amino acids. The V gene's germline CDR1 is MNHNS and CDR2 SASEGT. The V gene lost 6 bases and the J gene lost 7 bases, with 18 bases spanning the gap. The CDR3 is CASRNTARVSGYTF. The CDR3 bases are TGTGCCAGCAGGAACACGGCCAGGGTATCTGGCTACACCTTC.

The rearrangement links TRBV11-1 to TRBJ1-1, with TRBD1 identical over 9 bases. J was trimmed by 4 bases and V by 5 bases; bases with no gene match: 8. Germline lookup yields CDR1 SGHAT and CDR2 FQDESV (reference sequence). The CDR3 loop spans 15 amino acids. The CDR3 region is CASSPGATGGTEAFF. The CDR3 DNA reads TGTGCCAGCAGCCCCGGTGCGACAGGGGGCACTGAAGCTTTCTTT.

CDR3 protein: CSVQGDSYNEQFF. The CDR3 DNA sequence: TGCAGCGTTCAGGGTGACTCCTACAATGAGCAGTTCTTC. The chain joins TRBV29-1 to TRBJ2-1, with D possibly matching TRBD1 (5 bases). The germline CDR1 and CDR2 sequences are SQVTM and ANQGSEA. The CDR3 is 13 amino acids. V lost 5 bases, J lost 0 bases, and 8 bases lay in between.

The chain combines TRBV6-1 with TRBJ1-5, with a possible D match to TRBD1 (6 bases). Looked up from germline, CDR1 is MNHNS and CDR2 is SASEGT. V dropped 1 base and J dropped 5 bases, with 9 bases sitting between them. The CDR3 consists of 14 residues. In nucleotides, the CDR3 is TGTGCCAGCAGTGAAGGACAGGACTATCAGCCCCAGCATTTT. Translation gives CASSEGQDYQPQHF.

The chain is built from TRBV5-4 and TRBJ2-5, with D possibly matching TRBD1 (6 bases). V shed 3 bases and J shed 2 bases, with 11 bases lying between them. Germline CDR1 SGHNT, CDR2 YYREEE (reference sequence). The CDR3 consists of 14 residues. DNA for the CDR3: TGTGCCAGCAGCTCAACAGGGCTTCAAGAGACCCAGTACTTC. Amino acid sequence: CASSSTGLQETQYF.

This chain connects TRBV14 to TRBJ2-5; D gene uncertain. Germline V gene data show CDR1 as SGHDN and CDR2 as FVKESK. There are 15 residues in the CDR3. Trimming pared 1 base from V and 6 bases from J, leaving 15 bases between. Here the CDR3 reads CASSQAAGMRKTQYF. In nucleotides, the CDR3 is TGTGCCAGCAGCCAAGCAGCTGGCATGAGGAAGACCCAGTACTTC.

This chain joins TRBV29-1 and TRBJ2-5; D gene ambiguous. The CDR3 sequence is 13 residues long. V was shortened by 4 bases and J by 7 bases, with 16 bases between the two germline ends. Germline V gene data show CDR1 as SQVTM and CDR2 as ANQGSEA. The DNA of the CDR3 is TGCAGCGTTGTTACTCCCAAGTCGGGGACCCAGTACTTC. It specifies CSVVTPKSGTQYF. Together with reference TRBV29-1 and TRBJ2-5, the CDR3 gives the full variable domain: SAVISQKPSRDICQRGTSLTIQCQVDSQVTMMFWYRQQPGQSLTLIATANQGSEATYESGFVIDKFPISRPNLTFSTLTVSNMSPEDSSIYLCSVVTPKSGTQYFGPGTRLLVL.

The rearrangement links TRBV19 to TRBJ2-5, with D perhaps TRBD1 (6 bases). In germline, CDR1 is LNHDA, CDR2 SQIVND (reference sequence). This CDR3 contains 14 residues. With 6 bases removed from V and 4 bases from J, the gap between germline ends came to 15 bases. Here the CDR3 DNA reads TGTGCCAGTAGCACCAGGGGTGTGATAGAGACCCAGTACTTC. Its protein product is CASSTRGVIETQYF. The entire variable domain, with the rest obtained from reference TRBV19 and TRBJ2-5, is as follows: DGGITQSPKYLFRKEGQNVTLSCEQNLNHDAMYWYRQDPGQGLRLIYYSQIVNDFQKGDIAEGYSVSREKKESFPLTVTSAQKNPTAFYLCASSTRGVIETQYFGPGTRLLVL.

The chain couples TRBV19 to TRBJ1-3, with no clear D. Trimming removed 7 bases at V and 8 bases at J, with 21 bases between. Germline assignment: CDR1 LNHDA and CDR2 SQIVND (reference sequence). The CDR3 has 15 amino acids. CDR3: CASKERTPSIDTIYF. The CDR3 DNA sequence: TGTGCCAGTAAGGAGCGCACCCCCTCTATTGACACCATATATTTT.